Below, 7 T cell receptor beta chains from the same sample are listed, as sequenced in a study of blood T cell repertoires in COVID-19. The protocol was immunoSEQ multiplex PCR, while the TCRdb copy is restricted to in-frame clones and leaves out a portion. The table includes about 86,000 clones, 75% to 90% detected once. Specimen: peripheral blood. These receptors came from an elderly woman with active or convalescent COVID-19.

CDR3 coding DNA: TGTGCCAGCAGTTACTCGTGGCAGAAAGTGTTCTACGAGCAGTACTTC. Translating it yields CASSYSWQKVFYEQYF. This rearrangement joins TRBV6-5 to TRBJ2-7; no definite D call. Germline V gives CDR1 MNHEY, CDR2 SVGAGI. Trimming took off 0 bases at V and 3 bases at J, with 15 bases between the two ends. There are 16 residues in the CDR3.

The V call is TRBV10-3, the J call TRBJ1-4; the D gene is possibly TRBD1 (6 bases). Germline loops: CDR1 ENHRY, CDR2 SYGVKD. V lost 6 bases and J lost 5, with 19 bases in between. The CDR3 extends over 16 amino acids. The CDR3 reads CAISRGGAGGNEKLFF. In DNA form, the CDR3 reads TGTGCCATCAGCCGAGGGGGGGCCGGGGGAAATGAAAAACTGTTTTTT.

This chain joins TRBV28 and TRBJ2-3; 16 bases are shared with TRBD2. The CDR3 is 15 amino acids. V gave up 8 bases and J gave up 6 bases; unmatched junction bases: 5. Germline V CDR1 and CDR2: MDHEN, SYDVKM. This CDR3 is CASGGLAGGWDTQYF. The CDR3, as DNA: TGTGCCAGCGGGGGACTAGCGGGAGGGTGGGATACGCAGTATTTT.

The chain is built from TRBV19 and TRBJ1-1; D perhaps matches TRBD1 (5 bases). CDR3 length equals 14 residues. The germline V gene encodes CDR1 LNHDA and CDR2 SQIVND (reference sequence). V was shortened by 5 bases and J by 1 base, with 11 bases between the two germline ends. CDR3 bases: TGTGCCAGTAGTCTCAGGGCTGGGAACACTGAAGCTTTCTTT. Its translation is CASSLRAGNTEAFF. Full variable domain (remainder filled in from reference TRBV19 and TRBJ1-1): DGGITQSPKYLFRKEGQNVTLSCEQNLNHDAMYWYRQDPGQGLRLIYYSQIVNDFQKGDIAEGYSVSREKKESFPLTVTSAQKNPTAFYLCASSLRAGNTEAFFGQGTRLTVV.

The J gene is TRBJ2-5, the V gene TRBV19, with 11 bases identical to TRBD2. Germline CDR1 LNHDA, CDR2 SQIVND (reference sequence). The CDR3 loop spans 18 amino acids. Trimming at V came to 4 bases and at J to 3 bases, leaving 13 bases not matched to a gene. The CDR3 nucleotides read TGTGCCAGTAGTACCCCCGGGGGACTAGCGGTGGGGGAAGAGACCCAGTACTTC. The encoded protein is CASSTPGGLAVGEETQYF.

J is TRBJ1-2 and V is TRBV2; a possible D gene is TRBD1 (5 bases). Trimming cost V 6 bases and J 6 bases, with 20 bases left between them. The CDR3 covers 15 residues. The germline gives CDR1 SNHLY, CDR2 FYNNEI. This CDR3 is CASSNRGLPGDGYTF. The DNA of the CDR3 is TGTGCCAGCAGCAACCGGGGACTCCCTGGGGATGGCTACACCTTC.

The genes are TRBV4-3 and TRBJ1-2, with 10 bases aligning to TRBD1. The CDR3 contains 15 residues. The V gene's germline CDR1 is LGHNA and CDR2 YSLEER. The junction had 6 bases not matched to a gene; V was cut back by 0 bases and J by 8 bases. The CDR3 nucleotides read TGCGCCAGCAGCCAAGACGACAGGGGGCCGGGAGGCTACACCTTC. Protein: CASSQDDRGPGGYTF.